This TCR beta chain was recorded in a study of blood T cell repertoires in COVID-19. Looking at the study overall: The United States, Italy and Spain supplied acute and convalescent COVID-19 samples. Sample material is recorded as cDNA or gDNA derived from T cells, B-cell-depleted T cells, or PBMCs.

The method was immunoSEQ multiplex PCR; TCRdb's version includes in-frame clones alone and lacks a portion of them. Of 150,000 to 200,000 clones in the sample, approximately 85% were seen once. The CDR3 is made up of 14 amino acids. V gave up 0 bases and J gave up 5 bases; unmatched junction bases: 5. CDR1 and CDR2 from the germline V gene are GTSNPN and SVGIG (reference sequence). The rearrangement links TRBV30 to TRBJ1-1, with 8 bases lining up with TRBD1. This receptor was taken from a woman of 80 years or more with acute or convalescent COVID-19. The sample was peripheral blood. CDR3 region: CAWSVVTGATEAFF. DNA of the CDR3: TGTGCCTGGAGTGTAGTGACAGGGGCAACTGAAGCTTTCTTT.